Sequencing of this T cell receptor beta chain was carried out in a study of shared clonotypes between healthy human individuals. Study as a whole: Donors had three CD4 naive, three CD4 memory, two CD8 naive and one CD8 memory plate apiece.

Methods used by the authors: Filtering was not the same, since immunoSEQ gave junction-only sequences without quality scores. Clones were read by immunoSEQ multiplex PCR, and TCRdb kept only the in-frame ones, dropping some. D and trimming come from the DNA, and the V and J calls and clone size come from that table. The data contain 2 million to 3 million clones, 80% to 95% of them singletons. Per germline, CDR1 MDHEN and CDR2 SYDVKM. V shed 3 bases, J shed 0 bases, and the junction held 13 bases outside the gene matches. The CDR3 runs to 20 residues. Study findings and constraints: A reduction in generation probabilities was seen for non-shared clonotypes relative to those shared by all four donors.

This clone was found once. What it binds is not known. The specimen sequenced was naive CD4+ T cells from PBMCs. Subset denoted: CD45RA+ positively selected. The chain uses TRBV28 and TRBJ2-3; 12 bases fit TRBD2. This receptor was identified in a man aged 18 to 29 in good health. Some clones in this sample may be carry-over from other donors' samples. CDR3 nucleotides: TGTGCCAGCAGTTTCGCGCTAGCGGGAGGGCCAGAGGATAGCACAGATACGCAGTATTTT. Translation gives CASSFALAGGPEDSTDTQYF.